This T cell receptor beta chain was sequenced for a study of CD8 T cells in ankylosing spondylitis. This clonotype was seen only a few times. Its specificity is not known. MiXCR, run by TCRdb on the 5' RACE reads, gives a single entry per CDR3 protein. The sample shows about 500,000 distinct CDR3 sequences, roughly 5.3% of them seen only once. Germline V CDR1 and CDR2: SGHKS, YYEKEE (reference sequence). Trimming took 0 bases from V and 2 from J, leaving 15 bases between them. The CDR3 totals 17 residues. The study, taken as a whole, reports: Matched ankylosing spondylitis synovial fluid reportedly contained a significantly enriched population of disease-linked clones. A TCR beta motif of fewer than ten highly homologous variants seemed to mark ankylosing spondylitis blood. Clones linked with disease were CD8+ and fairly uncommon in the peripheral blood.

This rearrangement joins TRBV5-5 to TRBJ1-5; maybe TRBD1 (6 bases). This clonotype was obtained from a male donor with ankylosing spondylitis. The sample was blood, either unsorted or a sorted T cell fraction (not recorded which). This chain's CDR3 is CASSLARAGQGNQPQHF. For the CDR3, the DNA is TGTGCCAGCAGCTTGGCCCGAGCGGGACAAGGCAATCAGCCCCAGCATTTT.